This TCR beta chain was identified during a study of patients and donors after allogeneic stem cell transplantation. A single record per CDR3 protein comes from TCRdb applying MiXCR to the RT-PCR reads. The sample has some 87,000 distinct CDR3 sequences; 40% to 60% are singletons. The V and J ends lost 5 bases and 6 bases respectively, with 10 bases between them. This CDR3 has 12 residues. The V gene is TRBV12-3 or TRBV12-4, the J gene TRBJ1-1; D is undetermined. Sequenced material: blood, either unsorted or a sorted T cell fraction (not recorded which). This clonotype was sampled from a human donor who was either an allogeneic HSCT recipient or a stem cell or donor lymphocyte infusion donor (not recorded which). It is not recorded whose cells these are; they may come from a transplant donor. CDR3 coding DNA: TGTGCCAGCAGTCCCGGTACGCCTGAAGCTTTCTTT. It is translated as CASSPGTPEAFF.